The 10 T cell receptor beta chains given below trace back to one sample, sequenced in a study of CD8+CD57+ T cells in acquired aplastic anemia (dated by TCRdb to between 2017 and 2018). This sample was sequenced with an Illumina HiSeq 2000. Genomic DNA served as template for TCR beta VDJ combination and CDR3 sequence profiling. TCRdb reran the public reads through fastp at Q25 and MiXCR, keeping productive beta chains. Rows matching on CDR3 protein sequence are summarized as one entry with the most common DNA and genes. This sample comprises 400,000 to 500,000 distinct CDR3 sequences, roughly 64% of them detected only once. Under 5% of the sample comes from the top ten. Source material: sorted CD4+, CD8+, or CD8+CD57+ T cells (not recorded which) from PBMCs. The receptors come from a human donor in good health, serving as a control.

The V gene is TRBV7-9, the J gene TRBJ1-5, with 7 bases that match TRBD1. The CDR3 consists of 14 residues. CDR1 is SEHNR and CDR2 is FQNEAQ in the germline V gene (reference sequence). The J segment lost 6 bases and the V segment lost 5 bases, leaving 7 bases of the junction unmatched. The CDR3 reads CASSIAGGGQPQHF. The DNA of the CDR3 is TGTGCCAGCAGCATTGCAGGGGGTGGTCAGCCCCAGCATTTT.

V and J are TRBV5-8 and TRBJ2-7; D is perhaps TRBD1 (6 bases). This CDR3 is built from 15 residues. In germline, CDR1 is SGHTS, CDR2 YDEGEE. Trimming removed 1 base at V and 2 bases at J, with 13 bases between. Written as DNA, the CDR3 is TGTGCCAGCAGCTTGACAGGGATACTTACCTACGAGCAGTACTTC. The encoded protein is CASSLTGILTYEQYF.

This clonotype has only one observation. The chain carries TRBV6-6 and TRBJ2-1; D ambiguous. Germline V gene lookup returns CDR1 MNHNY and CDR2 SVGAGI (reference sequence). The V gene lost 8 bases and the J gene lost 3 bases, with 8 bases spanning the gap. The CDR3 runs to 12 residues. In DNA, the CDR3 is TGTGCCAGCCTAAGGAGCTACAATGAGCAGTTCTTC. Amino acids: CASLRSYNEQFF.

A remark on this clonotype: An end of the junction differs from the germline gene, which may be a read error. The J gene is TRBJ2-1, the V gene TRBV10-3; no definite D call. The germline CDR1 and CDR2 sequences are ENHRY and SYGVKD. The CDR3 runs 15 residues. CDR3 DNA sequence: TGTGCCAGCACTGACCTTGACGGCCCGGGCAATCAGCAGTTCTTC. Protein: CASTDLDGPGNQQFF.

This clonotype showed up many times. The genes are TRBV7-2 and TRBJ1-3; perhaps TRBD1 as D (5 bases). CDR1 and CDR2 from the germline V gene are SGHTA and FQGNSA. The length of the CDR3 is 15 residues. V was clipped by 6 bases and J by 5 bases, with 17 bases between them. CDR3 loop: CASSPNGGGRNTIYF. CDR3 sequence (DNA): TGTGCCAGCAGTCCTAATGGCGGGGGAAGAAACACCATATATTTT.

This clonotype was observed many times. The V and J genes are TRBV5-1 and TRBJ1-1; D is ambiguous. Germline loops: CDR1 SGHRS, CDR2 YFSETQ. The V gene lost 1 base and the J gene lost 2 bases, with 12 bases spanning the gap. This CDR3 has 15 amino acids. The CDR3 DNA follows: TGCGCCAGCAGCTTGCTGGGTAACTTAAACACTGAAGCTTTCTTT. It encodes CASSLLGNLNTEAFF.

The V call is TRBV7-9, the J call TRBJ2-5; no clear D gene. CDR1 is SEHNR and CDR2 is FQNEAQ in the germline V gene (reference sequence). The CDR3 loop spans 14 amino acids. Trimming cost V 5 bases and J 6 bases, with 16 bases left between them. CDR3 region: CASSQVGWKKTQYF. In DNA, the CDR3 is TGTGCCAGCAGCCAAGTCGGTTGGAAGAAGACCCAGTACTTC. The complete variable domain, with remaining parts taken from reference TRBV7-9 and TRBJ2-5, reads DTGVSQNPRHKITKRGQNVTFRCDPISEHNRLYWYRQTLGQGPEFLTYFQNEAQLEKSRLLSDRFSAERPKGSFSTLEIQRTEQGDSAMYLCASSQVGWKKTQYFGPGTRLLVL.

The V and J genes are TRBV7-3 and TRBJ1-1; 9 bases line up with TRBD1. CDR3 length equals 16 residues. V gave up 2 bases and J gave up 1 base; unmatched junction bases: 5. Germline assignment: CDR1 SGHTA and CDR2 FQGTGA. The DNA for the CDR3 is TGTGCCAGCAGCTTACCCGTGGGACAGGGGAACACTGAAGCTTTCTTT. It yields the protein CASSLPVGQGNTEAFF.

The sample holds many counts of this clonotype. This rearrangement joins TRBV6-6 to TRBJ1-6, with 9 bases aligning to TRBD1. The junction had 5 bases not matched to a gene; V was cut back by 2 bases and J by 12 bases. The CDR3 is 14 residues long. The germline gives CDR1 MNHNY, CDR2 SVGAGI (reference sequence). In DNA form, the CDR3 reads TGTGCCAGCAGTTACCGGGACAGGGTTGAACCCCTCCACTTT. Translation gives CASSYRDRVEPLHF.

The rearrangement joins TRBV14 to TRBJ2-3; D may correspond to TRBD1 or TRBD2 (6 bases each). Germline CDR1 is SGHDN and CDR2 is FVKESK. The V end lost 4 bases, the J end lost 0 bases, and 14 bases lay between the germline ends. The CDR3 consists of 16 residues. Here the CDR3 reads CASSLLGGVSTDTQYF. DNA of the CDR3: TGTGCCAGCAGCCTCCTCGGGGGCGTGAGCACAGATACGCAGTATTTT.